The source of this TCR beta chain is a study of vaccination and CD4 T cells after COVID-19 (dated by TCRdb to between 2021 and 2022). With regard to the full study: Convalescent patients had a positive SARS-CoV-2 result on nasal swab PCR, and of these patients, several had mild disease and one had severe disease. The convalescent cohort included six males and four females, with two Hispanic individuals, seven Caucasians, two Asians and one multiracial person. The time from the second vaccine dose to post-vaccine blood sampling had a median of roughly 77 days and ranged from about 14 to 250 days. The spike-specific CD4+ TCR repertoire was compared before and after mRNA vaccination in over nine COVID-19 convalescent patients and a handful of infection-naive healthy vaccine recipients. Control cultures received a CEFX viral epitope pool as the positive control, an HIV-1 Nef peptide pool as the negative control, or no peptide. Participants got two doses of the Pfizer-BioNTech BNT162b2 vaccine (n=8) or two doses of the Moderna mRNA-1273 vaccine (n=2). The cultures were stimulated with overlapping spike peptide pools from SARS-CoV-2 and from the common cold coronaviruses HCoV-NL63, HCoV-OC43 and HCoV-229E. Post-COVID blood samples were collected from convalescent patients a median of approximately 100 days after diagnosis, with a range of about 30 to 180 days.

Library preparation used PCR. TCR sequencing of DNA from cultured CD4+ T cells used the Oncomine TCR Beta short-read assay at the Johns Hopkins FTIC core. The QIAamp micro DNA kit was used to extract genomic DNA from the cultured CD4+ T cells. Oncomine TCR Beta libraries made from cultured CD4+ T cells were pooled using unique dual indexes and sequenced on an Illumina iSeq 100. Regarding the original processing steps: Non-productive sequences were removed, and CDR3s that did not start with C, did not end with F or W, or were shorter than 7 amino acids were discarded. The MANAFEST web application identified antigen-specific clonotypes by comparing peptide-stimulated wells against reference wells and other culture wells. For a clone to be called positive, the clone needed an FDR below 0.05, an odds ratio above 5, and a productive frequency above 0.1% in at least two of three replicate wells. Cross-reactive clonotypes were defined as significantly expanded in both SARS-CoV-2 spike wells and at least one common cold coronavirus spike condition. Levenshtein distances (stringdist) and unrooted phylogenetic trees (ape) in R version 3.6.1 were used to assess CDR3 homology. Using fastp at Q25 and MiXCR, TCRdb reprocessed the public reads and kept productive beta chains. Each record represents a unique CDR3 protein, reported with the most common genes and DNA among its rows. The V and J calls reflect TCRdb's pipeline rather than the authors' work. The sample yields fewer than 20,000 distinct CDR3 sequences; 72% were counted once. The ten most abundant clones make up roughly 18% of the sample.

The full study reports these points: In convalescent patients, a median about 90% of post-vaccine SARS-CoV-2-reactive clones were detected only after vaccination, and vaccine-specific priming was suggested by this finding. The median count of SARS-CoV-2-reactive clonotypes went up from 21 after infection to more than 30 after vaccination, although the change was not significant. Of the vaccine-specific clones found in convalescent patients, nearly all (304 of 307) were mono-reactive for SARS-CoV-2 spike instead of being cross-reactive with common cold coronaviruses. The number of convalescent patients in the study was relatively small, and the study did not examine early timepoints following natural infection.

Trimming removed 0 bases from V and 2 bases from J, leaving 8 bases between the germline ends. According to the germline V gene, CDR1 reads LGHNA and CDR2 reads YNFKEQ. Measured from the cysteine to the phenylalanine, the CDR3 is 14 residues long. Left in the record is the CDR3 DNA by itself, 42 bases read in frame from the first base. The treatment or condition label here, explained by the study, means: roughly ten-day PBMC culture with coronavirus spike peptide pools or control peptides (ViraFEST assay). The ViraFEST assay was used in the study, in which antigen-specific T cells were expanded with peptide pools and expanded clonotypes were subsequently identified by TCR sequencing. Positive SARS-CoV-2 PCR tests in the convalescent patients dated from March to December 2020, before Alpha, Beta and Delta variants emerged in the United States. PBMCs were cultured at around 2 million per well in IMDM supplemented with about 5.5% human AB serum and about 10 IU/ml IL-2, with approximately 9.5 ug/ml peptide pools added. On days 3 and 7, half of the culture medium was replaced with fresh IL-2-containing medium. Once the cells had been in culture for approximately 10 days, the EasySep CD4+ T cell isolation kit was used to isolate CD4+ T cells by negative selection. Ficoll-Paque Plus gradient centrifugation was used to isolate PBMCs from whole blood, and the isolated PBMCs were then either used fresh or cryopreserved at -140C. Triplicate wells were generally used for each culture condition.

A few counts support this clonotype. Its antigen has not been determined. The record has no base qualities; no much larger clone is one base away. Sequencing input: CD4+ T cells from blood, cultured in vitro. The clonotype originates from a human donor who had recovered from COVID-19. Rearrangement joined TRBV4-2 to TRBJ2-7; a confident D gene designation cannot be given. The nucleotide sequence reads TGTGCCAGCAGCCAAGAACGTGGACCCTACGAGCAGTACTTC. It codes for CASSQERGPYEQYF.